This is a list of T cell receptor beta chains from one sample in a study of graft-versus-host responses after intestinal transplantation. These receptors' targets are unknown. This table comes from immunoSEQ multiplex PCR, and its TCRdb copy is limited to in-frame clones, with some not included. The table lists around 100,000 clones, about 92% of them singletons. The material sequenced was unstimulated CD4+ T cells sorted from spleen or lymph node cells, taken before transplant. These receptors came from a human donor who was the organ donor for an intestinal transplant. Both conserved end residues are part of each CDR3. Fields, in order: V gene, clone size, J gene, D gene, CDR3 DNA, CDR3 protein. A D gene is named only where the DNA matches it firmly. Size tells how often a clone was seen (once, few, many) or the class of an expanded clone, and some rows leave it out.

TRBV30	NA	TRBJ2-1	TRBD2	TGTGCCTGGAGTGTCGCTCGGACTAGCGGGAGTGTCGATGAGCAGTTCTTC	CAWSVARTSGSVDEQFF
TRBV30	NA	TRBJ1-2	NA	TGTGCCTGGGTAACAGGGTTCCCCTATGGCTACACCTTC	CAWVTGFPYGYTF
TRBV9	NA	TRBJ1-1	NA	TGTGCCAGCAGCGCCTTCGGTGGTGGGACTGAAGCTTTCTTT	CASSAFGGGTEAFF
TRBV19	once	TRBJ2-7	TRBD1	TGTGCCAGTAGTAGGCAGGGGGTCTACGAGCAGTACTTC	CASSRQGVYEQYF
TRBV10-3	few	TRBJ2-7	TRBD2	TGTGCCATCACCCGGACTAGCGGGAACTACGAGCAGTACTTC	CAITRTSGNYEQYF
TRBV15	NA	TRBJ2-7	TRBD2	TGTGCCACCAGGGCGGGGGGGAGCTCCTACGAGCAGTACTTC	CATRAGGSSYEQYF
TRBV6-5	once	TRBJ2-7	TRBD1	TGTGCCAGCAGTTTCGTAGGGGTCAGGGGGTACGAGCAGTACTTC	CASSFVGVRGYEQYF
TRBV30	NA	TRBJ1-2	NA	TGTGCCTGGAGTGTAACCCTCCGGGAGGGCTACACCTTC	CAWSVTLREGYTF
TRBV5-1	NA	TRBJ2-3	TRBD2	TGCGCCAGCAGCTTGGGACTAGCGGGACCCACAGATACGCAGTATTTT	CASSLGLAGPTDTQYF
TRBV13	NA	TRBJ2-3	TRBD1	TGTGCCAGCAGCTCACCCTCCTGGACAGGGCGAAGAGATACGCAGTATTTT	CASSSPSWTGRRDTQYF
TRBV19	NA	TRBJ2-2	NA	TGTGCCAGTAGTATAAAGGGGTTAGCGATTGCCACCGGGGAGCTGTTTTTT	CASSIKGLAIATGELFF
TRBV5-1	few	TRBJ1-1	NA	TGCGCCAGCAGGGAAACTCTAACCACTGAAGCTTTCTTT	CASRETLTTEAFF
TRBV28	NA	TRBJ2-1	TRBD2	TGTGCCAGCAGTTCGGCCCCTACTAGCGGGAGGGCCTTTGCTCAAAGGTCCTCCTACAATGAGCAGTTCTTC	CASSSAPTSGRAFAQRSSYNEQFF
TRBV11-2	NA	TRBJ2-1	NA	TGTGCCAGCAGCTTAGCCGGTTTGGAGCAGTTCTTC	CASSLAGLEQFF
TRBV4-1	NA	TRBJ2-1	NA	TGCGCCAGCAGCCAAGTCGGCCGGGGGCTATACAATGAGCAGTTCTTC	CASSQVGRGLYNEQFF
TRBV6-5	NA	TRBJ2-2	TRBD1	TGTGCCAGCAGAAGGGACAGGGTCACCGGGGAGCTGTTTTTT	CASRRDRVTGELFF
TRBV5-1	NA	TRBJ1-1	NA	TGCGCCAGCAGCTTGGTATCTACAGGGATGAACACTGAAGCTTTCTTT	CASSLVSTGMNTEAFF
TRBV9	once	TRBJ1-4	NA	TGTGCCAGCAGCGTAGGGATAGGGACTGCAACTAATGAAAAACTGTTTTTT	CASSVGIGTATNEKLFF
TRBV28	once	TRBJ2-7	TRBD1	TGTGCCAGCAGGGCAGGGGGCGGCTCCTACGAGCAGTACTTC	CASRAGGGSYEQYF
TRBV12-5	NA	TRBJ1-1	NA	TGTGCTAGTGGTTCCGGACAGTTGAACACTGAAGCTTTCTTT	CASGSGQLNTEAFF
TRBV25-1	once	TRBJ2-2	NA	TGTGCCAGCAGTGAGAAGATCAGGGAGGCGAACACCGGGGAGCTGTTTTTT	CASSEKIREANTGELFF
TRBV7-9	NA	TRBJ2-3	NA	TGTGCCAGCAGCTTAGGTCGGGGAGCCGGCACAGATACGCAGTATTTT	CASSLGRGAGTDTQYF
TRBV5-5	NA	TRBJ1-2	NA	TGTGCCAGCAGCTTGGACGTCGCCTTGAGGGGCTACACCTTC	CASSLDVALRGYTF
TRBV30	once	TRBJ2-5	NA	TGTGCCTGGAGTGTACGCAGGGGAGAGACCCAGTACTTC	CAWSVRRGETQYF
TRBV7-8	NA	TRBJ2-7	NA	TGTGCCAGCACCCAAACCTTCTTATCCGAGCAGTACTTC	CASTQTFLSEQYF
TRBV27	NA	TRBJ2-2	NA	TGTGCCAGCAGTTTTACAGGGCGAACCGGGGAGCTGTTTTTT	CASSFTGRTGELFF
TRBV6-1	NA	TRBJ1-5	TRBD1	TGTGCCAGCAGTGGGACAGGGGGACAGCCCCAGCATTTT	CASSGTGGQPQHF